This T cell receptor beta chain appears in the sequencing data of a study of identical twins. A remark on this clonotype: The antigen is unknown.

Findings of the study overall: Carriage of fewer insertions was seen in abundant cord blood beta clonotypes, whereas memory repertoires showed none. The study found excess low generation probability among twin-shared out-of-frame alpha sequences. The authors drew conclusions from cross-sectional statistical analysis rather than following the same donors.

The CDR3 is 14 amino acids. Germline V lookup: CDR1 SQVTM, CDR2 ANQGSEA. Via MiXCR, TCRdb re-called the 5' RACE reads, giving one row per CDR3 protein. The sample includes around 1.7 million distinct CDR3 sequences, 25% to 35% of them seen just once. The sequence was collected from a newborn girl in good health. The rearrangement joins TRBV29-1 to TRBJ2-1; D is perhaps TRBD2 (6 bases). The J call may be wrong; the DNA end is better matched by TRBJ2-7. Input material: cord blood. For the CDR3, the DNA is TGCAGCGTTGGGGCGGACTATTCCTACAATGAGCAGTACTTC. It is translated as CSVGADYSYNEQYF.